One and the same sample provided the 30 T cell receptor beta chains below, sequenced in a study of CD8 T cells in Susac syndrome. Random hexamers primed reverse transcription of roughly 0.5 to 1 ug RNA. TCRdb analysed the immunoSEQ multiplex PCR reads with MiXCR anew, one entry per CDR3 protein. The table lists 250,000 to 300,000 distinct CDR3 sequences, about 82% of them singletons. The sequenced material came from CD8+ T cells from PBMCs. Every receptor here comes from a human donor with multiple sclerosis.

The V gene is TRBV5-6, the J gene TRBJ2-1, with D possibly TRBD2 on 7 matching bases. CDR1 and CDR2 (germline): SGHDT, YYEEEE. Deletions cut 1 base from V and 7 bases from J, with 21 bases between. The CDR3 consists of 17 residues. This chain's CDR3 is CASSLRGGSVALNEQFF. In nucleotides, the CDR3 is TGTGCCAGCAGCTTGCGCGGGGGCTCGGTTGCGTTGAATGAGCAGTTCTTC.

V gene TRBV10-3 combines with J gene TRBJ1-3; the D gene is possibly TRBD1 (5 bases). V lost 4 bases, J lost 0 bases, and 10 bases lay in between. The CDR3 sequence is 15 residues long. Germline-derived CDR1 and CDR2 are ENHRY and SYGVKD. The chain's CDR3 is CAISGGTASGNTIYF. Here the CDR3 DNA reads TGTGCCATCAGTGGTGGGACTGCCTCTGGAAACACCATATATTTT.

In DNA form, the CDR3 reads TGTGCCAGCGGCCCGGGCCCGAAATATCCAGATACGCAGTATTTT. It is translated as CASGPGPKYPDTQYF. This chain joins TRBV5-6 and TRBJ2-3; D gene ambiguous. CDR3 size: 15 residues. Trimming cost V 7 bases and J 4 bases, with 19 bases left between them. Germline lookup yields CDR1 SGHDT and CDR2 YYEEEE. The full variable domain, with the rest looked up from reference TRBV5-6 and TRBJ2-3, is DAGVTQSPTHLIKTRGQQVTLRCSPKSGHDTVSWYQQALGQGPQFIFQYYEEEERQRGNFPDRFSGHQFPNYSSELNVNALLLGDSALYLCASGPGPKYPDTQYFGPGTRLTVL.

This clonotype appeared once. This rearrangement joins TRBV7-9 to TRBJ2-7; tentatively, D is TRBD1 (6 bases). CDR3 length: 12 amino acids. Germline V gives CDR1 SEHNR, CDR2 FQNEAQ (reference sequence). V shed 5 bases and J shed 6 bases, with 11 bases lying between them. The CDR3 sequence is CASSTGPVEQYF. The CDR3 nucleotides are TGTGCCAGCAGCACAGGGCCGGTCGAGCAGTACTTC.

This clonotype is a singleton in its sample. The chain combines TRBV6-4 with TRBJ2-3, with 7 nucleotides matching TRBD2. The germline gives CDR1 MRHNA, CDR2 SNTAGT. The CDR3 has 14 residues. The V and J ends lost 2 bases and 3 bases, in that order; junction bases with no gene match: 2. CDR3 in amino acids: CASSDEGGTDTQYF. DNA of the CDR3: TGTGCCAGCAGTGACGAGGGAGGGACAGATACGCAGTATTTT.

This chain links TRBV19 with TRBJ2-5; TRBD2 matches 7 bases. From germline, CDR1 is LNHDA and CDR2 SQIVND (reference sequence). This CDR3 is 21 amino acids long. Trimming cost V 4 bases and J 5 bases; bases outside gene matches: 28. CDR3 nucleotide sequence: TGTGCCAGTAGTAACTCCCGACCTCCGACTAGCCGACGGGGCCAGTGGGAGACCCAGTACTTC. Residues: CASSNSRPPTSRRGQWETQYF.

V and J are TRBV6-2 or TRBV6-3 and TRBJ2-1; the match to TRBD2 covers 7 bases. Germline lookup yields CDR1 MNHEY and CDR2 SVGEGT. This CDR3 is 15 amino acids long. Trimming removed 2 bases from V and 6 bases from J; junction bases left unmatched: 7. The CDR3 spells CASSYTSVKLNEQFF. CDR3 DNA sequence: TGTGCCAGCAGTTACACTAGCGTTAAGCTCAATGAGCAGTTCTTC.

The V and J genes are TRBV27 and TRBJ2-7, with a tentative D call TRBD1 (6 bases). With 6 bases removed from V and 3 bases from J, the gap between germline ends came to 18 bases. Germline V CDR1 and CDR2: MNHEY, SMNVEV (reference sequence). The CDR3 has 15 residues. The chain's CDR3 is CASSPTGPLGYEQYF. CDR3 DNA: TGTGCCAGCAGCCCCACAGGGCCCCTGGGCTACGAGCAGTACTTC.

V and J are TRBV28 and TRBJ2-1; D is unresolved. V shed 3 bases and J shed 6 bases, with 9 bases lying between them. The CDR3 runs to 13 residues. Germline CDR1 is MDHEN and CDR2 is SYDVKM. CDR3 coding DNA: TGTGCCAGCAGTTTTCTAAGTCTCAATGAGCAGTTCTTC. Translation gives CASSFLSLNEQFF.

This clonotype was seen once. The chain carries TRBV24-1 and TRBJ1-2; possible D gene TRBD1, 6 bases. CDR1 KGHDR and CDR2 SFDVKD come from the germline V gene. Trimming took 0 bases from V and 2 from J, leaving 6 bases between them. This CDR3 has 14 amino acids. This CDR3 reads CATSDLDRNYGYTF. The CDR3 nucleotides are TGTGCCACCAGTGATTTGGACAGGAACTATGGCTACACCTTC.

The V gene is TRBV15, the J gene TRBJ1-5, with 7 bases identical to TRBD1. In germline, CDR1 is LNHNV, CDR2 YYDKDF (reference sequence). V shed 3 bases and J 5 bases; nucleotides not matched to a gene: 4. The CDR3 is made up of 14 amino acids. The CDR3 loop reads CATSSDRVYQPQHF. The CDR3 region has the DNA TGTGCCACCAGCAGCGACAGGGTATATCAGCCCCAGCATTTT. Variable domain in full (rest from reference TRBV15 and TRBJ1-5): DAMVIQNPRYQVTQFGKPVTLSCSQTLNHNVMYWYQQKSSQAPKLLFHYYDKDFNNEADTPDNFQSRRPNTSFCFLDIRSPGLGDTAMYLCATSSDRVYQPQHFGDGTRLSIL.

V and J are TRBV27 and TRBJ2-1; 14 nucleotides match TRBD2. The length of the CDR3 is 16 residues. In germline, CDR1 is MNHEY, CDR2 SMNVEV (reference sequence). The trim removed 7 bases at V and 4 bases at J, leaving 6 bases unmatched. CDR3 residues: CASIEGTSGRYNEQFF. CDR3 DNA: TGTGCCAGCATCGAGGGGACTAGCGGGAGATACAATGAGCAGTTCTTC.

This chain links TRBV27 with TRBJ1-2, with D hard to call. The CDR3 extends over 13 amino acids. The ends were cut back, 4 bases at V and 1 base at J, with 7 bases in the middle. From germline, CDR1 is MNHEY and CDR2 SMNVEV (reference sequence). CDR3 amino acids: CASSYARNYGYTF. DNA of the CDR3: TGTGCCAGCAGTTATGCCCGTAACTATGGCTACACCTTC.

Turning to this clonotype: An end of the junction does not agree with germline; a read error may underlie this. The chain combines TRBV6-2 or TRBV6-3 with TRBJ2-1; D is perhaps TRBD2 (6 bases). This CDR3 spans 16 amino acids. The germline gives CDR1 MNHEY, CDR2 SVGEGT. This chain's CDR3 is CACSYFGGASYNEQFF. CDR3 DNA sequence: TGTGCCTGCAGTTACTTTGGCGGGGCGTCCTACAATGAGCAGTTCTTC.

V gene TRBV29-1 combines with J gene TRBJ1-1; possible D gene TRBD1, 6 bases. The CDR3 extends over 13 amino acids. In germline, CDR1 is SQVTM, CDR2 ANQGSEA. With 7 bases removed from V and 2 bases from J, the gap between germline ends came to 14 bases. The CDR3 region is CSGRGGGNTEAFF. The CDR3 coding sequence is TGCAGCGGGAGGGGGGGAGGAAACACTGAAGCTTTCTTT.

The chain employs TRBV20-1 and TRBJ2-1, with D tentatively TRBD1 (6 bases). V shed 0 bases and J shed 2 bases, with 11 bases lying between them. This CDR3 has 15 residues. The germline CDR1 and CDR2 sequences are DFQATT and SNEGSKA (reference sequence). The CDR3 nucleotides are TGCAGTGCTAGAGATTACAGGGATCCCTACAATGAGCAGTTCTTC. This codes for CSARDYRDPYNEQFF.

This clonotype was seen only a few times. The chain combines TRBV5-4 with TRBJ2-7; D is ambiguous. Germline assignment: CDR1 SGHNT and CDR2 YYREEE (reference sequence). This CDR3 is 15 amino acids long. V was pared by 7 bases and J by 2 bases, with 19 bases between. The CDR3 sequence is CASSTWTAGPYEQYF. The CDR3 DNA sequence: TGTGCCAGCTCAACATGGACGGCCGGACCCTACGAGCAGTACTTC. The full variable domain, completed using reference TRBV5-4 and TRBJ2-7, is ETGVTQSPTHLIKTRGQQVTLRCSSQSGHNTVSWYQQALGQGPQFIFQYYREEENGRGNFPPRFSGLQFPNYSSELNVNALELDDSALYLCASSTWTAGPYEQYFGPGTRLTVT.

The CDR3 spells CASSHSGGAGELFF. Here the CDR3 DNA reads TGCGCCAGCTCCCATTCCGGGGGCGCCGGGGAGCTGTTTTTT. The chain couples TRBV5-1 to TRBJ2-2; either TRBD1 or TRBD2 may fit D (6 bases each). Germline values: CDR1 SGHRS, CDR2 YFSETQ. The CDR3 totals 14 residues. V was clipped by 7 bases and J by 6 bases, with 16 bases between them.

CDR3 DNA: TGCGCCAGCAGCCCGGACAGGGAGATCTCACCCCTCCACTTT. Protein: CASSPDREISPLHF. The rearrangement uses TRBV5-1 and TRBJ1-6, with TRBD1 matching over 8 bases. J was trimmed by 10 bases and V by 4 bases; bases with no gene match: 7. The CDR3 has 14 amino acids. Germline V gene data show CDR1 as SGHRS and CDR2 as YFSETQ.

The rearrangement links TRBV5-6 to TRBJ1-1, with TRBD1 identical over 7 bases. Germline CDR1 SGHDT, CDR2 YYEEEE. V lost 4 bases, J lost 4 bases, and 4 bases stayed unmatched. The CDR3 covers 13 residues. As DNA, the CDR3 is TGTGCCAGCAGCAATAGGGGGCGCACTGAAGCTTTCTTT. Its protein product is CASSNRGRTEAFF.

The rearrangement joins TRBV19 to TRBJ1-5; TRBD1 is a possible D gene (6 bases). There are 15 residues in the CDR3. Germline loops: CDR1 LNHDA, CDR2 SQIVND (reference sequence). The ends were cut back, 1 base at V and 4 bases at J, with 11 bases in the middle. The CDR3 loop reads CASSIGQGQNQPQHF. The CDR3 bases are TGTGCCAGTAGTATAGGTCAGGGGCAGAATCAGCCCCAGCATTTT.

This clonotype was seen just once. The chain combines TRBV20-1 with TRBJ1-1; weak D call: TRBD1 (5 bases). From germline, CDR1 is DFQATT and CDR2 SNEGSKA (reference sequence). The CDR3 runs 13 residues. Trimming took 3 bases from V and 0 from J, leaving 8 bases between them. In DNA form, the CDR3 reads TGCAGTGCTAGCGGGGGTGTGAACACTGAAGCTTTCTTT. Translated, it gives CSASGGVNTEAFF.

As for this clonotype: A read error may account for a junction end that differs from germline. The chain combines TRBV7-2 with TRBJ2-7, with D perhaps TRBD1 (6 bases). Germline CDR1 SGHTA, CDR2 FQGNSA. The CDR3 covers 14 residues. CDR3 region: CVSSKLGRGYEQYF. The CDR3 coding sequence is TGTGTCAGCAGCAAACTGGGCAGGGGCTACGAGCAGTACTTC.

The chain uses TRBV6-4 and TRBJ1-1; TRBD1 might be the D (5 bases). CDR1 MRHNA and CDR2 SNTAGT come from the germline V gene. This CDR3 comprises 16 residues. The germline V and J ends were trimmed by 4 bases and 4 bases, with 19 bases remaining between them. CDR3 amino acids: CASSGGPGGMGTEAFF. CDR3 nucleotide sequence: TGTGCCAGCAGTGGCGGCCCGGGGGGTATGGGCACTGAAGCTTTCTTT.

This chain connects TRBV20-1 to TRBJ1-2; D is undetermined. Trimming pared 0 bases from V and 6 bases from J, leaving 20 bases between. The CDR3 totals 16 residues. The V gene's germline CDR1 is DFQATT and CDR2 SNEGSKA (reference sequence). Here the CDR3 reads CSARDRGKLGRDGYTF. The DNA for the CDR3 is TGCAGTGCTAGAGATCGGGGAAAGCTCGGGCGGGATGGCTACACCTTC.

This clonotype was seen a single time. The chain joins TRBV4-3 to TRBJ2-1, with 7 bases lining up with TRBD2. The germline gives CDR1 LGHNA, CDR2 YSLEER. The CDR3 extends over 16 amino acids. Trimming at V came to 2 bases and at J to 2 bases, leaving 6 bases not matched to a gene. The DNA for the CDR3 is TGCGCCAGCAGCCAAAAGCCTAGCGGAGCCTACAATGAGCAGTTCTTC. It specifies CASSQKPSGAYNEQFF.

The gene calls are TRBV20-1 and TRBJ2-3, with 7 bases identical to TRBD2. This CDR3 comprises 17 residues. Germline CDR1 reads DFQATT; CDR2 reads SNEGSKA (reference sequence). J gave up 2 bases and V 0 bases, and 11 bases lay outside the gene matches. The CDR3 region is CSARDHAGELPTDTQYF. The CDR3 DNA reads TGCAGTGCTAGAGATCACGCGGGAGAGCTACCCACAGATACGCAGTATTTT.

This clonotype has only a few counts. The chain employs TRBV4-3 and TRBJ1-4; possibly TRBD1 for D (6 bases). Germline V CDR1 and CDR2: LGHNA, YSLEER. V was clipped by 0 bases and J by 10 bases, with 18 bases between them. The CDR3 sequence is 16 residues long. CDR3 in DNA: TGCGCCAGCAGCCAAGATTCAGGGGCAGGGATCAGAAAACTGTTTTTT. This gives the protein CASSQDSGAGIRKLFF.

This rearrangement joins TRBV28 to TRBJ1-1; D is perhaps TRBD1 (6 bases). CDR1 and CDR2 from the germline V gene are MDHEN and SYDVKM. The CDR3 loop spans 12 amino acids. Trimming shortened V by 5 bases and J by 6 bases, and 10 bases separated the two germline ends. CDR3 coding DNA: TGTGCCAGCAGTCATCAGGGGTCTGAAGCTTTCTTT. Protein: CASSHQGSEAFF.

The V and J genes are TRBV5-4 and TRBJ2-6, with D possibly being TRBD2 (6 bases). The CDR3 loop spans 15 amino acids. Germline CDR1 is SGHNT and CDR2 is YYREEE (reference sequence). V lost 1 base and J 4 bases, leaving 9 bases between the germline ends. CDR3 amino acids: CASSLFGSGANVLTF. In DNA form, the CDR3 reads TGTGCCAGCAGCTTGTTCGGGAGCGGGGCCAACGTCCTGACTTTC.